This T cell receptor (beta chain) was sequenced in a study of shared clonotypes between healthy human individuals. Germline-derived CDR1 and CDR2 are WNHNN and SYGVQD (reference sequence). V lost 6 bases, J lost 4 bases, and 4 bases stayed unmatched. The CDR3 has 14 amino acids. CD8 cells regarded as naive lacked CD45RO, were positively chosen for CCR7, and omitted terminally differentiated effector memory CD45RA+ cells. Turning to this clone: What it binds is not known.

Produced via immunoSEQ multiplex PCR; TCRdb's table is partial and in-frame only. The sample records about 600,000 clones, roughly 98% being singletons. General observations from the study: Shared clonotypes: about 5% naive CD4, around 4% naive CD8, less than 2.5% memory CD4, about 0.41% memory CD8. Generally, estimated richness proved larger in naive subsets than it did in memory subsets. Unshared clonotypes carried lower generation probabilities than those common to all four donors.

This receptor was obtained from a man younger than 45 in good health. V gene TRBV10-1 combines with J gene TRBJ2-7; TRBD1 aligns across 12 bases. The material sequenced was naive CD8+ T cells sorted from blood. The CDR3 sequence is CASRGDRGLYEQYF. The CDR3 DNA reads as TGCGCCAGCAGGGGGGACAGGGGGCTGTACGAGCAGTACTTC.